Each of the 2 T cell receptor beta chains below was sequenced from the same sample in a study of cytomegalovirus exposure and HLA in healthy donors. Researchers ran the PCR with 60 Vbeta and 13 Jbeta primers. Method: immunoSEQ multiplex PCR; TCRdb's copy keeps in-frame clones and lacks some. The listing records around 97,000 clones. Sequencing was done on a sample of PBMCs. All receptors come from a man aged 35 to 55 in good health and CMV-seronegative.

The chain employs TRBV9 and TRBJ1-1, with a tentative D call TRBD1 (6 bases). V was pared by 0 bases and J by 4 bases, with 13 bases between. Germline CDR1 reads SGDLS; CDR2 reads YYNGEE. This CDR3 contains 15 residues. The CDR3 coding sequence is TGTGCCAGCAGCGTAGGCGGGGGGCGAGGCACTGAAGCTTTCTTT. Residues: CASSVGGGRGTEAFF.

The rearrangement uses TRBV7-9 and TRBJ2-7; 8 bases are a match to TRBD2. The V gene end was trimmed by 4 bases and the J gene end by 3 bases; junction bases not matched to a gene: 5. Germline values: CDR1 SEHNR, CDR2 FQNEAQ (reference sequence). The CDR3 extends over 14 amino acids. Here the CDR3 DNA reads TGTGCCAGCAGCTCTAAGGGGACTAGCTACGAGCAGTACTTC. Residues: CASSSKGTSYEQYF.